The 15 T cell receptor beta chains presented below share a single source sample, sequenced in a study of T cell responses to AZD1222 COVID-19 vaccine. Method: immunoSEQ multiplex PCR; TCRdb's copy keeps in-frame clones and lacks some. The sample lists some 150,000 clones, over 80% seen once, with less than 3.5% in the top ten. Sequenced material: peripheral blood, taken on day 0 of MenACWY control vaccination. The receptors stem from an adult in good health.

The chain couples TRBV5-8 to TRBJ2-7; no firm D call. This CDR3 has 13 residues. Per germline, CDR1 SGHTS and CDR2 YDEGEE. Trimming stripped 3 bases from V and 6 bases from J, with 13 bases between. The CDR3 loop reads CASSYLMKGEQYF. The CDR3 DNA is TGTGCCAGCAGCTACCTCATGAAGGGCGAGCAGTACTTC. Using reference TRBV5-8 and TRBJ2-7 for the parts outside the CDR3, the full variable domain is EAGVTQSPTHLIKTRGQQATLRCSPISGHTSVYWYQQALGLGLQFLLWYDEGEERNRGNFPPRFSGRQFPNYSSELNVNALELEDSALYLCASSYLMKGEQYFGPGTRLTVT.

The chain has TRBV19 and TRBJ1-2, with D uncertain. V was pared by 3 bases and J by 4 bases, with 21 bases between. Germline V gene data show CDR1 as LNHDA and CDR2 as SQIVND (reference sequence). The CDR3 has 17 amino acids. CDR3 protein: CASSINSISGFFYGYTF. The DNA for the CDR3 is TGTGCCAGTAGTATTAACAGCATAAGCGGTTTCTTCTATGGCTACACCTTC.

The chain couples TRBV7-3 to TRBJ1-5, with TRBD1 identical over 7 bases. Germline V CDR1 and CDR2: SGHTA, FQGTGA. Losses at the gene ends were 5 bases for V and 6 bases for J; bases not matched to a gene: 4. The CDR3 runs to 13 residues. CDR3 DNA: TGTGCCAGCAGCCTGGGACAGTTTCAGCCCCAGCATTTT. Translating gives CASSLGQFQPQHF.

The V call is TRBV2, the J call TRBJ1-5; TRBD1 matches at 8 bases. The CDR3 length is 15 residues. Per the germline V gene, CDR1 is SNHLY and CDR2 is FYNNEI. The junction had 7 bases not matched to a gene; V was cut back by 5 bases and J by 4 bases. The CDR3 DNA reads TGTGCCAGCAGTCTAGAGGACAGGGAGAATCAGCCCCAGCATTTT. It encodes CASSLEDRENQPQHF.

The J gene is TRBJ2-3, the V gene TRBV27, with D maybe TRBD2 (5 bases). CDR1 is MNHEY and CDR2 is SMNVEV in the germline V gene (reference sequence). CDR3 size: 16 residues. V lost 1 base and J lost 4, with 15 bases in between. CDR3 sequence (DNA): TGTGCCAGCAGTTTATTCCCGAGGACTGACCCAGATACGCAGTATTTT. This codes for CASSLFPRTDPDTQYF.

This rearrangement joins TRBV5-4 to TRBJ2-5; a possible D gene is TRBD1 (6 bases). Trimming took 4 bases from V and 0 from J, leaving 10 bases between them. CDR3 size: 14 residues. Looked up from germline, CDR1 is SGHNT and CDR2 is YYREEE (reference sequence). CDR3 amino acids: CASSLRDNQETQYF. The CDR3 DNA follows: TGTGCCAGCAGCCTCCGGGACAACCAAGAGACCCAGTACTTC.

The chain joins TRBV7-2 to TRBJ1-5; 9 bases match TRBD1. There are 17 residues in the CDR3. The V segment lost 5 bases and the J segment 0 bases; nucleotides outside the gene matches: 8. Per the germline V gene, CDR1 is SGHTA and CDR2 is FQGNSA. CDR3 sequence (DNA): TGTGCCAGCAGCAGGCGGACAGGGGCTGGTAGCAATCAGCCCCAGCATTTT. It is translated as CASSRRTGAGSNQPQHF.

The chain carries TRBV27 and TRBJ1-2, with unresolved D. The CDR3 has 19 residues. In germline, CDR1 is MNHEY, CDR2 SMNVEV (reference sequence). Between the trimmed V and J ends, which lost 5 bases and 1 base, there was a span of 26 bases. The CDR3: CASSLRSVVGLSNNYGYTF. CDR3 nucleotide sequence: TGTGCCAGCAGTCTACGGAGCGTCGTGGGCCTTAGTAATAACTATGGCTACACCTTC.

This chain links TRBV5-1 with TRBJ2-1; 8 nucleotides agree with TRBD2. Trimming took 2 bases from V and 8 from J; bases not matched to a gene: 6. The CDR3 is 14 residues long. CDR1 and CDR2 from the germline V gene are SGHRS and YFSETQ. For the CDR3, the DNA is TGCGCCAGCAGCTTTGGGGCTAGCGGGTATGAGCAGTTCTTC. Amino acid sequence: CASSFGASGYEQFF.

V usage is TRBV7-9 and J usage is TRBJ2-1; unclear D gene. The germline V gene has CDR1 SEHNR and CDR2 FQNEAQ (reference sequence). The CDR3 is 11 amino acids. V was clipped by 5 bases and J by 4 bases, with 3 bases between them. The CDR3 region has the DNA TGTGCCAGCAGCGAATACAATGAGCAGTTCTTC. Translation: CASSEYNEQFF.

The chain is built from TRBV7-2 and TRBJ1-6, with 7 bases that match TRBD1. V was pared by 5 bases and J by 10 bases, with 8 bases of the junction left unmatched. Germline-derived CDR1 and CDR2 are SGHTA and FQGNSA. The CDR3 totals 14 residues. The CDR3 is CASSIYRGDSPLHF. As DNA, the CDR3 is TGTGCCAGCAGCATATACAGGGGAGACTCACCCCTCCACTTT.

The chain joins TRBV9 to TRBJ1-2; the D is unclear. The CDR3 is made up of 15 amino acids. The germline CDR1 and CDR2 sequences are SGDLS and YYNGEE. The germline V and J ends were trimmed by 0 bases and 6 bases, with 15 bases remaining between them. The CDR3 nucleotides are TGTGCCAGCAGCGTAGAGCCTTTGACTTTTCATGGCTACACCTTC. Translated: CASSVEPLTFHGYTF.

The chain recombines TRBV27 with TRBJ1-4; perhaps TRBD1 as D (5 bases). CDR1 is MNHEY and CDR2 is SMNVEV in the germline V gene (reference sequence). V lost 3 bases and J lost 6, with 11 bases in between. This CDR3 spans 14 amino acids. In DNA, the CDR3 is TGTGCCAGCAGTTTGATTCAGGGTTATGAAAAACTGTTTTTT. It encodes CASSLIQGYEKLFF.

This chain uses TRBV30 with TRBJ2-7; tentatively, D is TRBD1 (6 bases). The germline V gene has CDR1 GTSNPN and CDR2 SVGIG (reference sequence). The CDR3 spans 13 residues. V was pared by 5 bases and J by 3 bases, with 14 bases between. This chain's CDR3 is CAWLGTSSYEQYF. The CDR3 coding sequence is TGTGCCTGGTTGGGGACATCAAGCTACGAGCAGTACTTC.

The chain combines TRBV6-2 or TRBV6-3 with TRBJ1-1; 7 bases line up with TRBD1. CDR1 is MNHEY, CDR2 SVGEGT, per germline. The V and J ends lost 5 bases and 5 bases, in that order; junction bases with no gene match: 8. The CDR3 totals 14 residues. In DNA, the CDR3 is TGTGCCAGCAGTCCGGGACAGTATAGAACTGAAGCTTTCTTT. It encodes CASSPGQYRTEAFF.